Listed below are T cell receptor beta chains from one sample, sequenced in a study of T cells after yellow fever vaccination. MiXCR, run by TCRdb on the 5' RACE reads, gives a single entry per CDR3 protein. The sample lists about 320,000 distinct CDR3 sequences, about 11% occurring once. Sample: CD4+ T cells sorted from PBMCs, taken 45 days after the yellow fever booster vaccination. Receptors were obtained from a man aged 18-30 years who received the YFV17D yellow fever vaccine. Each CDR3 is given with its conserved first and last residue. The D gene is left open where the match is weak. Size is omitted from some rows. Given values are once, few, many or a class for expanded clones.

j_call,d_call,clone_size,v_call,cdr3_aa,cdr3_nt
TRBJ2-5,-,few,TRBV20-1,CSAPKLGETQYF,TGCAGTGCCCCGAAATTAGGGGAGACCCAGTACTTC
TRBJ1-5,-,-,TRBV10-3,CATGGESNQPQHF,TGTGCCACCGGCGGGGAGTCCAATCAGCCCCAGCATTTT
TRBJ1-1,-,-,TRBV7-3,CASSLGSMAEAFF,TGTGCCAGCAGCTTGGGCAGTATGGCTGAAGCTTTCTTT
TRBJ2-5,-,-,TRBV5-1,CASSLAKIQETQYF,TGCGCCAGCAGCTTGGCCAAAATACAAGAGACCCAGTACTTC
TRBJ2-3,-,few,TRBV7-3,CASSPSGTSTDTQYF,TGTGCCAGCAGCCCGTCAGGGACGAGCACAGATACGCAGTATTTT
TRBJ2-7,TRBD1,-,TRBV5-1,CASTGQGEDEQYF,TGCGCCAGCACAGGACAGGGGGAGGACGAGCAGTACTTC
TRBJ2-6,TRBD1,-,TRBV27,CASSLRTGQVLSGANVLTF,TGTGCCAGCAGTTTACGGACGGGACAGGTCCTCTCTGGGGCCAACGTCCTGACTTTC
TRBJ2-4,-,many,TRBV2,CASSDWAAKNIQYF,TGTGCCAGCAGTGACTGGGCAGCCAAAAACATTCAGTACTTC
TRBJ1-6,-,-,TRBV7-6,CASSLAQGGYSPLHF,TGTGCCAGCAGCTTAGCGCAAGGGGGATATTCACCCCTCCACTTT
TRBJ1-1,TRBD1,-,TRBV6-5,CASTHPGGLWAEAFF,TGTGCCAGCACCCATCCAGGGGGCCTCTGGGCTGAAGCTTTCTTT
TRBJ1-4,TRBD1,many,TRBV6-5,CASSSSGTGHEKLFF,TGTGCCAGCAGTAGTTCCGGGACAGGGCATGAAAAACTGTTTTTT
TRBJ2-7,-,few,TRBV6-2/TRBV6-3,CASSFAGAAYEQYF,TGTGCCAGCAGTTTCGCCGGGGCCGCCTACGAGCAGTACTTC
TRBJ2-5,TRBD1,-,TRBV3-1,CASSQVGRGRLETQYF,TGTGCCAGCAGCCAAGTAGGCAGGGGGAGACTCGAGACCCAGTACTTC
TRBJ2-1,TRBD2,once,TRBV4-1,CASSQQGLAGAEQFF,TGCGCCAGCAGCCAGCAGGGACTAGCGGGGGCCGAGCAGTTCTTC
TRBJ1-5,-,few,TRBV3-1,CASSQDTTTNQPQHF,TGTGCCAGCAGCCAAGATACTACGACCAATCAGCCCCAGCATTTT
TRBJ2-7,-,-,TRBV20-1,CSALRSGANEQYF,TGCAGTGCTCTAAGGTCGGGGGCCAACGAGCAGTACTTC
TRBJ2-1,-,many,TRBV6-2/TRBV6-3,CASRVKTPRSPYNEQFF,TGTGCCAGCAGGGTTAAGACCCCTAGGTCCCCCTACAATGAGCAGTTCTTC
TRBJ2-1,-,few,TRBV18,CASSPTAQGNEQFF,TGTGCCAGCTCACCCACGGCCCAGGGCAATGAGCAGTTCTTC
TRBJ2-3,TRBD1,many,TRBV7-3,CASSLRQGSDTQYF,TGTGCCAGCAGCCTAAGACAGGGATCAGATACGCAGTATTTT
TRBJ1-5,TRBD1,many,TRBV19,CASAPGGVRNQPQHF,TGTGCCAGTGCCCCAGGGGGCGTTCGCAATCAGCCCCAGCATTTT
TRBJ2-3,-,-,TRBV27,CATRRGATDTQYF,TGTGCTACCAGGAGAGGGGCGACAGATACGCAGTATTTT
TRBJ2-1,-,-,TRBV20-1,CSARGEFLPFSYNEQFF,TGCAGTGCTAGAGGGGAATTTCTACCCTTCTCCTACAATGAGCAGTTCTTC
TRBJ1-5,-,-,TRBV6-6,CASSTLRGSNQPQHF,TGTGCCAGCAGCACTCTCAGGGGTAGCAATCAGCCCCAGCATTTT
TRBJ2-3,-,many,TRBV4-1,CASSLTWGFYKSSTDTQYF,TGCGCCAGCAGCCTTACCTGGGGATTCTATAAATCTAGCACAGATACGCAGTATTTT
TRBJ1-3,TRBD1,-,TRBV15,CATSRGHSGQGGNTIYF,TGTGCCACCAGCAGAGGACATTCGGGACAGGGTGGAAACACCATATATTTT
TRBJ1-3,-,many,TRBV27,CASSLSGTGPRSGNTIYF,TGTGCCAGCAGTTTATCGGGTACAGGGCCCCGCTCTGGAAACACCATATATTTT
TRBJ2-5,-,many,TRBV24-1,CATSASRWGSQETQYF,TGTGCCACCAGTGCGTCCCGGTGGGGGAGCCAAGAGACCCAGTACTTC
TRBJ2-3,-,many,TRBV7-6,CASSLDPPSLLRVDTQYF,TGTGCCAGCAGCTTAGATCCCCCGTCTCTGCTGCGAGTAGATACGCAGTATTTT
TRBJ2-2,TRBD1,few,TRBV3-1,CASSLSRGRDTGELFF,TGTGCCAGCAGCCTTTCGAGGGGGCGGGACACCGGGGAGCTGTTTTTT
TRBJ2-3,-,few,TRBV5-1,CASSEGESLRKQYF,TGCGCCAGCAGCGAGGGGGAATCGCTGCGGAAGCAGTATTTT
TRBJ2-7,-,many,TRBV7-8,CASSRGTVLSYEQYF,TGTGCCAGCAGCCGAGGGACGGTGCTCTCCTACGAGCAGTACTTC
TRBJ2-2,-,-,TRBV6-5,CASRQGLTGELFF,TGTGCCAGCAGACAGGGCCTCACCGGGGAGCTGTTTTTT
TRBJ2-7,-,-,TRBV4-3,CASSQSTGTPIYEQYF,TGCGCCAGCAGCCAAAGCACCGGGACCCCAATCTACGAGCAGTACTTC
TRBJ2-7,-,-,TRBV18,CASSPRSAGVTYEQYF,TGTGCCAGCTCACCACGGTCGGCAGGGGTAACCTACGAGCAGTACTTC
TRBJ2-3,-,-,TRBV2,CASSEGTTIDTQYF,TGTGCCAGCAGTGAAGGGACTACGATAGATACGCAGTATTTT
TRBJ1-2,-,once,TRBV24-1,CATASRENNYGYTF,TGTGCCACGGCAAGCAGAGAAAATAACTATGGCTACACCTTC
TRBJ1-5,TRBD1,few,TRBV5-6,CASSTLGQGDQPQHF,TGTGCCAGCAGCACCCTTGGACAGGGAGATCAGCCCCAGCATTTT
TRBJ2-2,-,few,TRBV7-7,CASSLAGPMNGELFF,TGTGCCAGCAGCTTAGCGGGACCCATGAACGGGGAGCTGTTTTTT
TRBJ2-5,TRBD2,few,TRBV7-9,CASSPTTSGVQETQYF,TGTGCCAGCAGCCCGACTACTAGCGGGGTGCAAGAGACCCAGTACTTC
TRBJ2-6,TRBD1,many,TRBV7-2,CASSLVGRGLQGANVLTF,TGTGCCAGCAGCTTAGTAGGCAGGGGGCTACAAGGGGCCAACGTCCTGACTTTC
TRBJ2-3,TRBD1,-,TRBV29-1,CSGRGGHGDTQYF,TGCAGCGGGAGAGGGGGCCACGGAGATACGCAGTATTTT
TRBJ1-1,TRBD1,-,TRBV5-1,CASSTGQGLDAFF,TGCGCCAGCAGCACCGGACAGGGCTTAGACGCTTTCTTT
TRBJ2-3,TRBD2,few,TRBV7-9,CASSFRAGGTDTQYF,TGTGCCAGCAGCTTCAGAGCGGGGGGCACAGATACGCAGTATTTT
TRBJ2-3,TRBD1,many,TRBV6-2/TRBV6-3,CASSYWGTVTDTQYF,TGTGCCAGCAGTTACTGGGGGACAGTAACAGATACGCAGTATTTT
TRBJ2-5,-,many,TRBV25-1,CASSDRQETQYF,TGTGCCAGCAGCGACCGTCAAGAGACCCAGTACTTC
TRBJ2-2,TRBD2,-,TRBV20-1,CSARKLGSGTSNTGELFF,TGCAGTGCTAGAAAGTTAGGTAGCGGGACCTCCAACACCGGGGAGCTGTTTTTT
TRBJ2-2,-,-,TRBV10-3,CAISESTRGGSGELFF,TGTGCCATCAGTGAGTCGACCAGGGGAGGTTCCGGGGAGCTGTTTTTT
TRBJ2-3,-,-,TRBV4-2,CASSQAAGNTDTQYF,TGTGCCAGCAGCCAAGCGGCAGGGAACACAGATACGCAGTATTTT
TRBJ1-1,-,-,TRBV2,CASRVDRLGGTEAFF,TGTGCCAGCAGGGTCGACAGGTTGGGGGGGACTGAAGCTTTCTTT
TRBJ2-1,-,few,TRBV7-2,CASRGGGTYNEQFF,TGTGCCAGCAGGGGTGGGGGTACCTACAATGAGCAGTTCTTC
TRBJ2-3,TRBD2,few,TRBV4-3,CASSQEPGLGLKQYF,TGCGCCAGCAGCCAGGAACCGGGACTAGGGTTGAAGCAGTATTTT
TRBJ2-2,-,-,TRBV11-2,CASSHTGFRTGELFF,TGTGCCAGCAGCCACACAGGGTTCAGAACCGGGGAGCTGTTTTTT
TRBJ2-4,-,few,TRBV25-1,CASSQSRAKNIQYF,TGTGCCAGCAGTCAATCAAGAGCCAAAAACATTCAGTACTTC
TRBJ1-2,-,few,TRBV20-1,CSAPPGGAGENYGYTF,TGCAGTGCTCCACCTGGGGGGGCAGGGGAAAACTATGGCTACACCTTC
TRBJ2-7,TRBD2,few,TRBV6-5,CASSGLGGGPYEQYF,TGTGCCAGCAGTGGACTGGGCGGGGGTCCCTACGAGCAGTACTTC
TRBJ2-2,TRBD1,few,TRBV5-1,CASSLPGTEYTGELFF,TGCGCCAGCAGCCTACCCGGGACAGAATACACCGGGGAGCTGTTTTTT